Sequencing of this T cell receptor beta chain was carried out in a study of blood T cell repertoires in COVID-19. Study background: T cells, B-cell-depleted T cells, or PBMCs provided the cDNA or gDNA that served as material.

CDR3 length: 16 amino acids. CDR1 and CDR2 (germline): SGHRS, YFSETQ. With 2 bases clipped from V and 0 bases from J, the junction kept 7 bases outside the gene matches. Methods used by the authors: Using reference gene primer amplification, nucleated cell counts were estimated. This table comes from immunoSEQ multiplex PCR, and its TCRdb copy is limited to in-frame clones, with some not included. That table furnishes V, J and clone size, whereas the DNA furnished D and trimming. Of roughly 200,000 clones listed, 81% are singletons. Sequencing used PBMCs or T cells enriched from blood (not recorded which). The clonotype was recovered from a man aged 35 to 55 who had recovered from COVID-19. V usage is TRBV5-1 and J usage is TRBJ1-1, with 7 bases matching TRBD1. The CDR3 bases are TGCGCCAGCAGCTTTGAGGGGGCTAGAATGAACACTGAAGCTTTCTTT. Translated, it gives CASSFEGARMNTEAFF.